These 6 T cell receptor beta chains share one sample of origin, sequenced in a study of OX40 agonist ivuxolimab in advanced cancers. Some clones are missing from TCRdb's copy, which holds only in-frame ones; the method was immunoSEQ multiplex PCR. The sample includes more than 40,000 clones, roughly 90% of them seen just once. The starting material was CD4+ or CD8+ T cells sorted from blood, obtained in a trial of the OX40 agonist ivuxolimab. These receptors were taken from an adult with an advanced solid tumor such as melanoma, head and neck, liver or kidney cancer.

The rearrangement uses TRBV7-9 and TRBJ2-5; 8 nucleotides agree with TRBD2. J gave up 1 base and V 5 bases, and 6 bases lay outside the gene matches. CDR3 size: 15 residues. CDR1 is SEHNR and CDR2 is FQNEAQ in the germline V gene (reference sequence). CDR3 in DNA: TGTGCCAGCAGCCAAGATCGGGGGGGCCAAGAGACCCAGTACTTC. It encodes CASSQDRGGQETQYF. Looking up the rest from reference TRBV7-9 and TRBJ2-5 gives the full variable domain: DTGVSQNPRHKITKRGQNVTFRCDPISEHNRLYWYRQTLGQGPEFLTYFQNEAQLEKSRLLSDRFSAERPKGSFSTLEIQRTEQGDSAMYLCASSQDRGGQETQYFGPGTRLLVL.

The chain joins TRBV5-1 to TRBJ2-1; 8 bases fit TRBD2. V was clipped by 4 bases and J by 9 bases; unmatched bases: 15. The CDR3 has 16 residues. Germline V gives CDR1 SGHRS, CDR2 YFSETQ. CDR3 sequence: CASSPGAGAGEAEQFF. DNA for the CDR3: TGCGCCAGCAGCCCCGGCGCCGGAGCGGGAGAGGCTGAGCAGTTCTTC.

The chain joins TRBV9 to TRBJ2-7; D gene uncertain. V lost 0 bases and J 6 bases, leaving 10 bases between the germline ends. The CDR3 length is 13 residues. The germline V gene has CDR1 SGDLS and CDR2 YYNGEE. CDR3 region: CASSVGTVGEQYV. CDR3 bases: TGTGCCAGCAGCGTAGGAACGGTCGGCGAGCAGTACGTC.

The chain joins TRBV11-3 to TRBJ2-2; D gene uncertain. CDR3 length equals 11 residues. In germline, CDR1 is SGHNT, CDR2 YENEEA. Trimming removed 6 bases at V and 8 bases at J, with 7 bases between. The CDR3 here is CASSSSGELFF. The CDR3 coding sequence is TGTGCCAGCAGTTCGTCTGGGGAGCTGTTTTTT.

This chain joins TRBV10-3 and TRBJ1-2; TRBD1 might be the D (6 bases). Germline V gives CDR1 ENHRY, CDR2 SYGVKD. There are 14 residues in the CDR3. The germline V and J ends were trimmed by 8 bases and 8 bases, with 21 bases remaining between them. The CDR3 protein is CAILRQGPFNGYTF. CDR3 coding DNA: TGTGCCATCCTCAGGCAGGGGCCTTTCAACGGCTACACCTTC.

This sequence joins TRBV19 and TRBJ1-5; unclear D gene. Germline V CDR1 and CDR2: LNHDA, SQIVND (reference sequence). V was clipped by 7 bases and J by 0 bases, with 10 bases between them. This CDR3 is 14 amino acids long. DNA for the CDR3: TGTGCCAGTAAAACGGATTATAGCAATCAGCCCCAGCATTTT. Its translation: CASKTDYSNQPQHF. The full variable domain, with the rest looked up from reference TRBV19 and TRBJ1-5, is DGGITQSPKYLFRKEGQNVTLSCEQNLNHDAMYWYRQDPGQGLRLIYYSQIVNDFQKGDIAEGYSVSREKKESFPLTVTSAQKNPTAFYLCASKTDYSNQPQHFGDGTRLSIL.